This TCR beta chain was observed in a study of blood T cell repertoires in COVID-19. Study information: The study drew acute and convalescent COVID-19 samples from the United States, Italy and Spain. T cells, B-cell-depleted T cells, or PBMCs provided the cDNA or gDNA that served as material.

As processed by the authors: Amplification with reference gene primers provided the estimates of nucleated cell counts. Generated by immunoSEQ multiplex PCR, the TCRdb table keeps only in-frame clones and is missing some. Clonal size and the V and J genes are those of that table, whereas D and trimming came from the DNA. The table lists about 170,000 clones, about 85% of them singletons, with 1% to 1.5% in the top ten. V shed 5 bases, J shed 4 bases, and the junction held 7 bases outside the gene matches. Germline V gene lookup returns CDR1 SGHVS and CDR2 FQNEAQ. The CDR3 runs to 14 residues. The rearrangement links TRBV7-8 to TRBJ1-1; 7 bases are shared with TRBD1. The receptor's source is a man between 60 and 75 years old who had recovered from COVID-19. Sample: peripheral blood. The CDR3 coding sequence is TGTGCCAGCAGCACCCGACAGGGATTCACTGAAGCTTTCTTT. This encodes CASSTRQGFTEAFF. Supplemented by reference TRBV7-8 and TRBJ1-1, the full variable domain reads GAGVSQSPRYKVAKRGQDVALRCDPISGHVSLFWYQQALGQGPEFLTYFQNEAQLDKSGLPSDRFFAERPEGSVSTLKIQRTQQEDSAVYLCASSTRQGFTEAFFGQGTRLTVV.